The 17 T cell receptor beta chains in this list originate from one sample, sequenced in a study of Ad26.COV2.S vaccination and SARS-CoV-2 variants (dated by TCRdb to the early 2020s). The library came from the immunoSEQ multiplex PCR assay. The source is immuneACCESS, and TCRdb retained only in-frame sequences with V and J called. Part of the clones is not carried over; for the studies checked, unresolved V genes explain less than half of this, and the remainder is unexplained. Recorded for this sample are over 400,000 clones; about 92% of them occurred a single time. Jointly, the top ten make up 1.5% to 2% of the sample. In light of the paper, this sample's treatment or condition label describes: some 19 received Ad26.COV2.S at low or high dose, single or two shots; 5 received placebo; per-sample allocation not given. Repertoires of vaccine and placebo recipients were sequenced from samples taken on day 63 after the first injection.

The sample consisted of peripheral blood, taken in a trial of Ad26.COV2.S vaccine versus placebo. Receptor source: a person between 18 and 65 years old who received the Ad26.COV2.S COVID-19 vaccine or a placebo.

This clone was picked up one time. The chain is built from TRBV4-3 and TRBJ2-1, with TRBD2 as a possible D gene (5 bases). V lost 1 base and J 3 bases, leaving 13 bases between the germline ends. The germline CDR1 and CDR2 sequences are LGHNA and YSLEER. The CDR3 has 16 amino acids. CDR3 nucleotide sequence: TGCGCCAGCAGCCAAGTCGTAGGACTGCTCTACAATGAGCAGTTCTTC. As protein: CASSQVVGLLYNEQFF.

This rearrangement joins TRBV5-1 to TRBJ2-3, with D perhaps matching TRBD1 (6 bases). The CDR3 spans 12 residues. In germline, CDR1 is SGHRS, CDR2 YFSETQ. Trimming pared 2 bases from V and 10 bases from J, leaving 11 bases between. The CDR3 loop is CASSFKQGPQYF. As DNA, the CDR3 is TGCGCCAGCAGCTTCAAACAGGGTCCGCAGTATTTT.

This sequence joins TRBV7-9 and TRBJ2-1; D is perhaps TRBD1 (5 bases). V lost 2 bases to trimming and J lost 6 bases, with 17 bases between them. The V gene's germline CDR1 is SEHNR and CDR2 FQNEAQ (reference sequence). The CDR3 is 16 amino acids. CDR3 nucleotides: TGTGCCAGCAGCTTACAGGGTAGAAATATAGGCAATGAGCAGTTCTTC. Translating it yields CASSLQGRNIGNEQFF.

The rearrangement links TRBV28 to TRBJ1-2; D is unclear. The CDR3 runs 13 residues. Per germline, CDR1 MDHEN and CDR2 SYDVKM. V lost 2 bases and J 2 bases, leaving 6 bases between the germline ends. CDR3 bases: TGTGCCAGCAGTTTACGAGGGAACTATGGCTACACCTTC. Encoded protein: CASSLRGNYGYTF.

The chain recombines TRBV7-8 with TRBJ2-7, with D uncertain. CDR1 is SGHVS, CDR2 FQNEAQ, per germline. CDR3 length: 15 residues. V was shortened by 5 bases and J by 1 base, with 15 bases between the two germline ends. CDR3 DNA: TGTGCCAGCAGCCTCATATCAGGAAAATCCTACGAGCAGTACTTC. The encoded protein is CASSLISGKSYEQYF.

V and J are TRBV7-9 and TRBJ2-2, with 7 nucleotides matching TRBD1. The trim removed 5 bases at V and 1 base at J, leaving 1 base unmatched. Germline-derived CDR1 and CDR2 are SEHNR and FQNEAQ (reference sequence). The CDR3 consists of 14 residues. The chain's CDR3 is CASSRTGNTGELFF. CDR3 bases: TGTGCCAGCAGCCGGACAGGGAACACCGGGGAGCTGTTTTTT. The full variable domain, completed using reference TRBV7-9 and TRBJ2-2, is DTGVSQNPRHKITKRGQNVTFRCDPISEHNRLYWYRQTLGQGPEFLTYFQNEAQLEKSRLLSDRFSAERPKGSFSTLEIQRTEQGDSAMYLCASSRTGNTGELFFGEGSRLTVL.

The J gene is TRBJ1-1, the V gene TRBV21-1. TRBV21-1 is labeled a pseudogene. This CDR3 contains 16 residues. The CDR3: CASSKALLGGGTEAFF. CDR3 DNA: TGTGCCAGCAGCAAAGCGCTTTTGGGGGGGGGCACTGAAGCTTTCTTT.

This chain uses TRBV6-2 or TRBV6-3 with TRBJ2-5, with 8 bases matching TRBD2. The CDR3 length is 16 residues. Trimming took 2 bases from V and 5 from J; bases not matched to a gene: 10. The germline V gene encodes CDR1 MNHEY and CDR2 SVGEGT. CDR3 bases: TGTGCCAGCAGTTACCGAGCGGGGGCATCTCAGGAGACCCAGTACTTC. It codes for CASSYRAGASQETQYF.

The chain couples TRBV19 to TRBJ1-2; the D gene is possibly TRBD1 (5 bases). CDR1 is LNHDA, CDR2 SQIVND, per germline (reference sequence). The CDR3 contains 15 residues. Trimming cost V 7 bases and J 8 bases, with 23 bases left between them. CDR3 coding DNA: TGTGCCAGTAATTCCCTCTCGGGGGAATCAGGGGGCTACACCTTC. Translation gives CASNSLSGESGGYTF.

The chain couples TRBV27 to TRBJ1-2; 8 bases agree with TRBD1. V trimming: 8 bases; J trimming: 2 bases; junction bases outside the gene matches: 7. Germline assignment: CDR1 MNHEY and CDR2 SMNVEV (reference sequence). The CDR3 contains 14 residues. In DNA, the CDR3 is TGTGCCAGCGCCCTAACAGGGGGAAACTATGGCTACACCTTC. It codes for CASALTGGNYGYTF.

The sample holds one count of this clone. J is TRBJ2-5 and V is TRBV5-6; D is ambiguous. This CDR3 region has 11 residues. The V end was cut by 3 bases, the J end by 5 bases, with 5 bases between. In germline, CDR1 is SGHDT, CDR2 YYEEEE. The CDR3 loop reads CASSSHETQYF. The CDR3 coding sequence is TGTGCCAGCAGCTCTCACGAGACCCAGTACTTC.

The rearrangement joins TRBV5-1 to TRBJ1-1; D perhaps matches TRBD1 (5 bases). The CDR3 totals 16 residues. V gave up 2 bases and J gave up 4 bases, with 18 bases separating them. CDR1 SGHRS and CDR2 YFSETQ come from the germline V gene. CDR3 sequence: CASSLYAGGSSTEAFF. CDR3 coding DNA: TGCGCCAGCAGCTTATACGCGGGGGGGTCGAGCACTGAAGCTTTCTTT.

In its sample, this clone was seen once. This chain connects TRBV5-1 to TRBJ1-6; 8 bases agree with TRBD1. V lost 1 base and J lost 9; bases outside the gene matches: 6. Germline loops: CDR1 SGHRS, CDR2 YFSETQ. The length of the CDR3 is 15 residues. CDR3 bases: TGCGCCAGCAGCTTGTTTGGACAGGGCACTTCACCCCTCCACTTT. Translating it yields CASSLFGQGTSPLHF.

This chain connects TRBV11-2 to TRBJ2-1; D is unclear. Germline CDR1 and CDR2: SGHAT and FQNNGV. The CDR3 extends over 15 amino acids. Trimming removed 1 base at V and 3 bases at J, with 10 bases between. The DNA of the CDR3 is TGTGCCAGCAGCTTAGCACCCTCCCACTACAATGAGCAGTTCTTC. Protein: CASSLAPSHYNEQFF.

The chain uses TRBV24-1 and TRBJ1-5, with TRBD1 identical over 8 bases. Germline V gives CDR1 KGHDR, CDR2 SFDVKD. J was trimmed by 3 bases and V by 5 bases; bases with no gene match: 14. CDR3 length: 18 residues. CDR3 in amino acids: CATSARDRSPSSNQPQHF. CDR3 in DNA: TGTGCCACCAGTGCCCGGGACAGGTCCCCTTCGTCCAATCAGCCCCAGCATTTT.

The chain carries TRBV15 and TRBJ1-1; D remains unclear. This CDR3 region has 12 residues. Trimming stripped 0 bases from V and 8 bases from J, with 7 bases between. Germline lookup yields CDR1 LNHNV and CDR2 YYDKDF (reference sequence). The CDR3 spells CATSRDLVEAFF. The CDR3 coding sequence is TGTGCCACCAGCAGAGATCTCGTAGAAGCTTTCTTT.

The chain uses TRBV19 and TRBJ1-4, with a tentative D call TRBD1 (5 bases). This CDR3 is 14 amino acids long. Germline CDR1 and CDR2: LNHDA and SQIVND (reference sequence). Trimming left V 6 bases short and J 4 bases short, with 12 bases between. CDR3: CASSSGPINEKLFF. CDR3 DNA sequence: TGTGCCAGTAGCTCGGGACCGATTAATGAAAAACTGTTTTTT.